This note documents a single T cell receptor beta chain sequence. Germline assignment: CDR1 KGHSH and CDR2 LQKENI. V shed 5 bases and J 8 bases; nucleotides not matched to a gene: 9. This CDR3 has 14 residues. This record belongs to a study of TIL therapy for anti-PD-1-resistant metastatic lung cancer. The overall study: Tumor harvest preceded PD-1/PD-L1 blockade, followed by nivolumab treatment. Median tumor PD-L1 proportion score was approximately 5.7%.

The libraries were made with immunoSEQ v3. Libraries were prepared by immunoSEQ multiplex PCR; TCRdb keeps only in-frame clonotypes and omits some of them. The sample includes approximately 30,000 clones, 74% of them seen just once. Time point defined: pre-treatment sample, taken before nivolumab and TIL therapy. Enrollment ran from October 2017 to early 2020. The gene calls are TRBV18 and TRBJ2-1; 7 nucleotides align to TRBD1. The receptor was derived from a woman between 25 and 85 years old with non-small cell lung cancer. Source: blood, taken at baseline. The CDR3 nucleotides read TGTGCCAGCTCAAAGCCTACAGGGGTCTATGAGCAGTTCTTC. Translation gives CASSKPTGVYEQFF.